One T cell receptor beta chain is described in this entry. Its target is not known. Time point indicated: week 23, last vaccination. Each dose delivered 300 ug of mutant IDH1 20-mer peptide subcutaneously with imiquimod. Method: immunoSEQ multiplex PCR; TCRdb's copy keeps in-frame clones and lacks some. The table includes 60,000 to 85,000 clones, 85% detected once. This record comes from a study of a mutant IDH1 vaccine in newly diagnosed glioma. The CDR3 spans 15 residues. Trimming removed 4 bases from V and 4 bases from J, with 17 bases in between. Germline-derived CDR1 and CDR2 are SGHDT and YYEEEE. The sequence derives from a woman aged 50 to 60 with glioma. The chain combines TRBV5-6 with TRBJ2-5; D is perhaps TRBD2 (7 bases). The source material was PBMCs, sampled from a glioma patient whose treatment included an IDH1 peptide vaccine. The CDR3 nucleotides are TGTGCCAGCAGCCCGGGGGCGGGAGTTTTAGAGACCCAGTACTTC. It is translated as CASSPGAGVLETQYF.